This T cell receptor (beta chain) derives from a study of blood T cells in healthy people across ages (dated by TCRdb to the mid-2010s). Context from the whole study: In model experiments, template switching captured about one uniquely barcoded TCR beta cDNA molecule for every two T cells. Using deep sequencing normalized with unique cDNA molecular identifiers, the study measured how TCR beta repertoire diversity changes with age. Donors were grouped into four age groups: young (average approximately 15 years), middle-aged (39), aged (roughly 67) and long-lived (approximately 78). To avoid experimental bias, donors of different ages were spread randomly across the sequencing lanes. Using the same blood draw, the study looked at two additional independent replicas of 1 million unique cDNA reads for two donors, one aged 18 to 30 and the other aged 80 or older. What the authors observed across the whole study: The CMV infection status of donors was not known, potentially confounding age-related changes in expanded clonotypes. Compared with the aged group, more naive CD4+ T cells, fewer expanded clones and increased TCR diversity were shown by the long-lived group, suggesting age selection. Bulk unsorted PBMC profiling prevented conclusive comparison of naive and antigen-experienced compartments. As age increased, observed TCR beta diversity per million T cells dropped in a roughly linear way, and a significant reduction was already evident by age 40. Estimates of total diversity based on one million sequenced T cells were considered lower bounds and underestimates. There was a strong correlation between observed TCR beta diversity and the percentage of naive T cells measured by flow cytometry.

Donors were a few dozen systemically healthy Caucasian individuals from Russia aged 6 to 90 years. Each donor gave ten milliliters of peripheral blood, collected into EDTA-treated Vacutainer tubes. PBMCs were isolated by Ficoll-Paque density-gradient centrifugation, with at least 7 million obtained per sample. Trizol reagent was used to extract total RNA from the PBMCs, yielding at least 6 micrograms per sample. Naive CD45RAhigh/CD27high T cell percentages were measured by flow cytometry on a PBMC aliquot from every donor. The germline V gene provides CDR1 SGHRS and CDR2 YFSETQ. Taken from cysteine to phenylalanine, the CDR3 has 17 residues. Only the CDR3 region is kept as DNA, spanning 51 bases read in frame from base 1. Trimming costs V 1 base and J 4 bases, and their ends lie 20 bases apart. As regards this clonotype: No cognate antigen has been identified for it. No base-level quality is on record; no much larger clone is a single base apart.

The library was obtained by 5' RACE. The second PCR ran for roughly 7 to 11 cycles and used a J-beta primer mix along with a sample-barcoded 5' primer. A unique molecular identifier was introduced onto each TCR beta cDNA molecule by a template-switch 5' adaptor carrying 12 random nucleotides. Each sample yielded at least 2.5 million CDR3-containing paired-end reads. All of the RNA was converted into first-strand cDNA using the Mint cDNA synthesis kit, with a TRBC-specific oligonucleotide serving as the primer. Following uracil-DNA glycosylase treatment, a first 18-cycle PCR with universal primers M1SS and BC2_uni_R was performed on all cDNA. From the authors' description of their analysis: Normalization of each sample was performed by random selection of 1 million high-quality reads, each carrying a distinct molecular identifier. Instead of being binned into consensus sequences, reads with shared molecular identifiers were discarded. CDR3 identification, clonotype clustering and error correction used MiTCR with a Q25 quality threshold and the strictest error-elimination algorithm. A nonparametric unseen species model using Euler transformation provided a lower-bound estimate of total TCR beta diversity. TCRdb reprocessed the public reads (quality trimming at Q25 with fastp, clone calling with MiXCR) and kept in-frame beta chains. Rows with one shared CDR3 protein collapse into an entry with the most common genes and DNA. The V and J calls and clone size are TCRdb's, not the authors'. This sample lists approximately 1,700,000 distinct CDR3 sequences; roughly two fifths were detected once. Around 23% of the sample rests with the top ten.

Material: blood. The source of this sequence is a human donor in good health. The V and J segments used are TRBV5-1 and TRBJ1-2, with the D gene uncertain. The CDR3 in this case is CASSLFLVSATRYGYTF. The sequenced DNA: TGCGCCAGCAGCTTGTTTTTGGTGTCGGCAACTCGCTATGGCTACACCTTC.